Reported below is one TCR beta chain. In the authors' methods: Reference gene primer amplification yielded estimated nucleated cell counts. Method: immunoSEQ multiplex PCR; TCRdb's copy keeps in-frame clones and lacks some. The V and J calls and clone size come from that table; D and trimming were worked out from the DNA. The sample comprises about 90,000 clones, over 80% of which are singletons, and 12% rests with the top ten. The data stem from a study of blood T cell repertoires in COVID-19. Germline CDR1 and CDR2: SGDLS and YYNGEE. The trim removed 4 bases at V and 5 bases at J, leaving 8 bases unmatched. The CDR3 is 15 residues long.

V gene TRBV9 combines with J gene TRBJ2-3; 9 bases fit TRBD2. Sequencing input: peripheral blood. This TCR was recovered from a woman aged 70-85 years with active or convalescent COVID-19. The CDR3 loop reads CASSRSGGSKDTQYF. Here the CDR3 DNA reads TGTGCCAGCAGCAGGAGCGGGGGGTCGAAAGATACGCAGTATTTT.